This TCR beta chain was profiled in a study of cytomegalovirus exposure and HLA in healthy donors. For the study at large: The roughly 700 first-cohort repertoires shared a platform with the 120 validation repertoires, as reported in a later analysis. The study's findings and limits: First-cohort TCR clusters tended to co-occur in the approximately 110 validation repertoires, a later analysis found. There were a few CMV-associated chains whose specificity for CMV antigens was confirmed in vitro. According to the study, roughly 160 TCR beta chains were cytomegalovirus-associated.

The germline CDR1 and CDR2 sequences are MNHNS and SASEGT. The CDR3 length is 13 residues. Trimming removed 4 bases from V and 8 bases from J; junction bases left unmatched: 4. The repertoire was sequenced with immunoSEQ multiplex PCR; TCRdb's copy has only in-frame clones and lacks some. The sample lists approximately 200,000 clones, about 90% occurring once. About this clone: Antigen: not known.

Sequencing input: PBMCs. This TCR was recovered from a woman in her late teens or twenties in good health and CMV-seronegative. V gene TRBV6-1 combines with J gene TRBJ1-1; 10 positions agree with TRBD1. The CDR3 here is CASSVGQGVEAFF. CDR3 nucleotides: TGTGCCAGCAGTGTAGGACAGGGGGTGGAAGCTTTCTTT.